This TCR beta chain was sequenced for a study of vaccination effects on CD4 cells after COVID-19. Study-wide results and caveats: By a late point after vaccination, infection- and vaccine-induced clones had shrunk markedly through clonal contraction.

TCRdb keeps only in-frame clones here, not all; method: immunoSEQ multiplex PCR. The table lists tens of thousands of clones, around 80% of them singletons. This clone was seen a handful of times. Its matching antigen is unknown. Mismatch with germline at one junction end may stem from a read error. Germline V gene lookup returns CDR1 SGHTA and CDR2 FQGTGA. This CDR3 contains 18 residues. Upon completion of under eleven days in culture, CD4+ T cells were isolated. Of the BNT162b2 and mRNA-1273 vaccines, participants received two doses of one or the other. The J gene is TRBJ2-2, the V gene TRBV7-3; D is unresolved. This TCR was recovered from a human donor who received a COVID-19 vaccine. This specimen was CD4+ T cells from PBMCs cultured without peptide, taken after COVID-19 vaccination. The CDR3 region is CASSLTPPRAARTGELFF. CDR3 bases: TGTGCCAGCAGCCTAACCCCCCCCCGGGCAGCCAGGACCGGGGAGCTGTTTTTT.